This T cell receptor (beta chain) emerged from a study of T cells in Graves' hyperthyroidism and ophthalmopathy. For the study at large: Sampling of peripheral blood happened at initial diagnosis, prior to any treatment.

The CDR3 runs to 15 residues. The V end was cut by 0 bases, the J end by 5 bases, with 14 bases between. The germline V gene encodes CDR1 MGHRA and CDR2 YSYEKL. The study enrolled patients aged 18 to 65 with newly diagnosed hyperthyroidism of under 2 months' duration. Authors of the study amplified TCR beta CDR3 regions from RNA transcripts. Using the HTBI primer set, a first-round RT-PCR was run on the TCR CDR3. TCRdb called the multiplex PCR reads again in MiXCR, with one record for every CDR3 protein. The data show roughly 700,000 distinct CDR3 sequences, 12% to 15% seen once. The chain couples TRBV4-1 to TRBJ2-7; D gene uncertain. The source of this sequence is a woman under 30 with Graves' hyperthyroidism. Sequencing was done on a sample of blood. CDR3 sequence: CASSQDIRVEDEQYF. CDR3 nucleotide sequence: TGCGCCAGCAGCCAAGATATTAGGGTTGAAGACGAGCAGTACTTC.